This T cell receptor beta chain stems from a study of CD8 T cells in Susac syndrome. V trimming: 3 bases; J trimming: 2 bases; junction bases outside the gene matches: 13. Germline CDR1 reads MGHDK; CDR2 reads SYGVNS. The CDR3 is 20 residues long. Random hexamers were used to reverse transcribe roughly 0.5 to 1 ug of RNA. TCRdb passed the immunoSEQ multiplex PCR reads through MiXCR, listing each CDR3 protein once. The data show 74,000 or so distinct CDR3 sequences, with about 92% seen just once and around 0.48% held by the top ten. Material: CD4+ T cells from PBMCs. The chain couples TRBV25-1 to TRBJ2-3, with 14 bases fitting TRBD2. The receptor was isolated from a human donor with Susac syndrome. Here the CDR3 reads CASSEGVTSGRALDTDTQYF. The CDR3 DNA sequence: TGTGCCAGCAGTGAGGGCGTGACTAGCGGGAGGGCCCTTGACACAGATACGCAGTATTTT. Full variable domain (remainder filled in from reference TRBV25-1 and TRBJ2-3): EADIYQTPRYLVIGTGKKITLECSQTMGHDKMYWYQQDPGMELHLIHYSYGVNSTEKGDLSSESTVSRIRTEHFPLTLESARPSHTSQYLCASSEGVTSGRALDTDTQYFGPGTRLTVL.